Listed below are T cell receptor beta chains from one sample, sequenced in a study of blood T cell repertoires in COVID-19. Using immunoSEQ multiplex PCR, the repertoire was profiled, and TCRdb retains in-frame clones only, with some absent. This table has around 130,000 clones, 88% appearing once. The sample consisted of peripheral blood. The receptor source for this set is a human donor with COVID-19, enrolled during active disease. The donor label of this sample is uncertain. Each CDR3 is given with its conserved first and last residue. A D gene is named only where the DNA matches it firmly. Clone size is given for some rows only: seen once, a few or many times, or a class if the clone is expanded.

D	length	size	V	J	CDR3	DNA
.	12	.	TRBV12-3/TRBV12-4	TRBJ2-2	CASTRRLGELFF	TGTGCCAGCACCCGTAGACTCGGGGAGCTGTTTTTT
TRBD1	18	.	TRBV4-1	TRBJ2-1	CASSQEAGTGASYNEQFF	TGCGCCAGCAGCCAAGAAGCGGGGACAGGGGCTTCCTACAATGAGCAGTTCTTC
.	13	.	TRBV19	TRBJ2-5	CASSGDRFETQYF	TGTGCCAGTAGTGGTGACAGGTTCGAGACCCAGTACTTC
TRBD1	16	.	TRBV11-2	TRBJ2-2	CASSLPGQGGTGELFF	TGTGCCAGCAGCTTACCGGGACAGGGTGGAACCGGGGAGCTGTTTTTT
TRBD2	16	once	TRBV7-3	TRBJ2-1	CASSRRTSGVYNEQFF	TGTGCCAGCAGCCGGAGGACTAGCGGCGTCTACAATGAGCAGTTCTTC
TRBD1	15	.	TRBV5-1	TRBJ2-3	CASSSGQGDTDTQYF	TGCGCCAGCAGCTCCGGACAGGGGGACACAGATACGCAGTATTTT
.	15	few	TRBV6-5	TRBJ1-6	CASSSYREPNSPLHF	TGTGCCAGCAGTTCATACAGGGAGCCTAATTCACCCCTCCACTTT
TRBD2	16	.	TRBV7-2	TRBJ2-3	CASSLVVALLGGSLYF	TGTGCCAGCAGCTTAGTAGTGGCGCTACTGGGGGGGAGTCTGTATTTT
TRBD2	14	.	TRBV30	TRBJ2-1	CAWSLREENNEQFF	TGTGCCTGGAGCTTGCGGGAGGAAAACAATGAGCAGTTCTTC
.	14	.	TRBV27	TRBJ2-7	CASSLFVGPYEQYF	TGTGCCAGCAGTTTATTTGTTGGGCCCTACGAGCAGTACTTC
.	14	.	TRBV27	TRBJ2-7	CASSLEYGFYEQYF	TGTGCCAGCAGTTTAGAGTACGGTTTCTACGAGCAGTACTTC
TRBD2	15	once	TRBV9	TRBJ2-1	CASSVEASGINEQFF	TGTGCCAGCAGCGTAGAGGCTAGCGGGATTAATGAGCAGTTCTTC
TRBD2	14	.	TRBV24-1	TRBJ2-3	CATSVAGGMNTQYF	TGTGCCACCAGTGTAGCGGGTGGTATGAATACGCAGTATTTT
.	13	.	TRBV12-3/TRBV12-4	TRBJ1-5	CASSRQRIQPQHF	TGTGCCAGCAGTCGACAGAGGATTCAGCCCCAGCATTTT
TRBD2	16	.	TRBV9	TRBJ2-1	CASSLTSGGALNEQFF	TGTGCCAGCAGCTTGACTAGCGGGGGGGCCCTCAATGAGCAGTTCTTC
TRBD1	17	few	TRBV5-1	TRBJ1-6	CASSLTGTGIANSPLHF	TGCGCCAGCAGCTTGACCGGGACAGGAATTGCCAATTCACCCCTCCACTTT
.	13	.	TRBV10-3	TRBJ1-1	CAIRGLENTEAFF	TGTGCCATCAGGGGACTAGAGAACACTGAAGCTTTCTTT
.	14	.	TRBV5-6	TRBJ1-3	CASSPDRSGNTIYF	TGTGCCAGCAGCCCAGACAGGTCTGGAAACACCATATATTTT
.	16	.	TRBV25-1	TRBJ2-7	CASSDSGKIIGYEQYF	TGTGCCAGCAGTGACTCAGGAAAGATTATTGGGTACGAGCAGTACTTC
TRBD1	15	once	TRBV5-1	TRBJ1-1	CASSPMGTGNTEAFF	TGCGCCAGCAGCCCGATGGGGACAGGGAACACTGAAGCTTTCTTT
TRBD1	16	.	TRBV27	TRBJ1-4	CARQGAQETTNEKLFF	TGTGCCAGGCAGGGGGCGCAGGAGACAACTAATGAAAAACTGTTTTTT
TRBD1	15	.	TRBV27	TRBJ1-2	CASSLSRTGAYGYTF	TGTGCCAGCAGTTTATCTCGGACAGGGGCCTATGGCTACACCTTC
TRBD1	16	.	TRBV9	TRBJ1-1	CASSPSRDRVNTEAFF	TGTGCCAGCAGCCCGAGCCGGGACAGGGTGAACACTGAAGCTTTCTTT
TRBD1	14	.	TRBV7-2	TRBJ1-1	CASSWGQENTEAFF	TGTGCCAGCAGCTGGGGACAGGAGAACACTGAAGCTTTCTTT
.	13	.	TRBV12-3/TRBV12-4	TRBJ1-1	CASSFDRMTRAFF	TGTGCCAGCAGTTTTGATAGAATGACACGAGCTTTCTTT
.	17	.	TRBV15	TRBJ2-4	CATSRGGVVMGKNIQYF	TGTGCCACCAGCAGGGGGGGAGTTGTAATGGGCAAAAACATTCAGTACTTC
.	18	once	TRBV27	TRBJ1-6	CASSFTRSGISYNSPLHF	TGTGCCAGCAGTTTCACACGGAGTGGTATCTCCTATAATTCACCCCTCCACTTT
TRBD2	14	.	TRBV5-1	TRBJ2-7	CASSGGGSGYEQYF	TGCGCCAGCAGCGGCGGGGGATCGGGGTACGAGCAGTACTTC
.	14	.	TRBV19	TRBJ2-1	CASTSPGGYNEQFF	TGTGCCAGTACTTCCCCCGGGGGTTACAATGAGCAGTTCTTC
TRBD1	13	.	TRBV25-1	TRBJ1-2	CASSRQGAYGYTF	TGTGCCAGCAGTAGGCAGGGGGCTTATGGCTACACCTTC
.	15	.	TRBV7-9	TRBJ1-2	CASSLFGTSNYGYTF	TGTGCCAGCAGCTTATTCGGGACATCTAACTATGGCTACACCTTC
TRBD1	16	.	TRBV10-1	TRBJ1-5	CASPSRGQGLSQPQHF	TGCGCCAGCCCCAGTCGGGGACAGGGGCTTAGTCAGCCCCAGCATTTT
TRBD1	13	.	TRBV12-3/TRBV12-4	TRBJ2-5	CASSYTGDETQYF	TGTGCCAGCAGTTACACAGGGGATGAGACCCAGTACTTC
.	14	.	TRBV7-3	TRBJ2-7	CASSQTPGAREQYF	TGTGCCAGCAGCCAGACCCCAGGGGCGAGGGAGCAGTACTTC
.	15	.	TRBV2	TRBJ2-2	CASSFTQPNTGELFF	TGTGCCAGCAGTTTTACACAGCCGAACACCGGGGAGCTGTTTTTT
.	14	.	TRBV4-2	TRBJ1-2	CASSQEAAIYGYTF	TGTGCCAGCAGCCAAGAGGCGGCGATATATGGCTACACCTTC
.	15	.	TRBV11-2	TRBJ1-5	CASSLGGYSNQPQHF	TGTGCCAGCAGCTTAGGAGGGTATAGCAATCAGCCCCAGCATTTT
TRBD2	15	.	TRBV19	TRBJ2-3	CASSIRTSSQDTQYF	TGTGCCAGTAGTATCCGGACTAGCTCACAAGATACGCAGTATTTT
.	14	.	TRBV7-9	TRBJ2-3	CAYGGQGGTDTQYF	TGTGCCTACGGGGGTCAGGGGGGCACAGATACGCAGTATTTT
TRBD1	14	.	TRBV6-5	TRBJ1-2	CASSNPGTGYGYTF	TGTGCCAGCAGTAACCCCGGGACAGGCTATGGCTACACCTTC
TRBD1	18	.	TRBV18	TRBJ1-2	CASSPSSGGQGAWYGYTF	TGTGCCAGCTCACCCTCCTCAGGGGGACAGGGGGCCTGGTATGGCTACACCTTC